This T cell receptor beta chain was obtained from a study of cytomegalovirus exposure and HLA in healthy donors. The PCR used 60 Vbeta and 13 Jbeta primers. Repertoires were generated with immunoSEQ multiplex PCR, while TCRdb's copy carries only in-frame clones and drops some. The sample includes 200,000 to 250,000 clones, roughly 82% of them seen just once. The ends lost 6 bases at V and 4 bases at J; junction bases unmatched: 11. Germline V lookup: CDR1 SGHNT, CDR2 YENEEA. This CDR3 is 15 amino acids long. Study-level points and caveats: The likely explanation for a cluster of highly shared sequence variants was sequencing artifact. Clonal expansion, a later analysis showed, was greater in HLA-associated TCR beta chains than in equally common others. A later analysis reportedly identified an Asian-associated ancestry cluster as carrying fewer N-insertions than the 666-donor mean.

Remarks on this clone: No antigen is known for it.

The donors comprised healthy bone marrow donors. The chain uses TRBV11-3 and TRBJ2-5, with TRBD1 matching 7 bases. This TCR derives from a woman aged 40-49 years in good health and CMV-seropositive. The sample comprised PBMCs. This CDR3 is CASSPGGLPGETQYF. CDR3 nucleotides: TGTGCCAGCAGTCCAGGGGGTCTACCGGGAGAGACCCAGTACTTC.